The clone carrying this T cell receptor (beta chain) was counted only a few times. The antigen remains unidentified. TCRdb keeps only in-frame clones here, not all; method: immunoSEQ multiplex PCR. The table includes approximately 59,000 clones, nearly 95% detected once. This entry is derived from a study of cytomegalovirus exposure and HLA in healthy donors. Study-level information: A later analysis reported the roughly 120 validation repertoires used the same platform as the roughly 700 first-cohort repertoires. The study, taken as a whole, reports: According to reports, the classifier identified cytomegalovirus status with high specificity and sensitivity. Altogether, 150 to 200 TCR beta chains were recorded as cytomegalovirus-associated.

The germline V gene encodes CDR1 MNHEY and CDR2 SVGAGI. The CDR3 covers 11 residues. V shed 7 bases and J shed 6 bases, with 10 bases lying between them. The chain recombines TRBV6-5 with TRBJ2-7; a possible D gene is TRBD2 (5 bases). The receptor's source is a man aged 18 to 30 in good health and CMV-seropositive. Sequenced sample: PBMCs. The CDR3 spells CASIRGGEQYF. The CDR3 nucleotides read TGTGCCAGCATTAGAGGAGGCGAGCAGTACTTC.